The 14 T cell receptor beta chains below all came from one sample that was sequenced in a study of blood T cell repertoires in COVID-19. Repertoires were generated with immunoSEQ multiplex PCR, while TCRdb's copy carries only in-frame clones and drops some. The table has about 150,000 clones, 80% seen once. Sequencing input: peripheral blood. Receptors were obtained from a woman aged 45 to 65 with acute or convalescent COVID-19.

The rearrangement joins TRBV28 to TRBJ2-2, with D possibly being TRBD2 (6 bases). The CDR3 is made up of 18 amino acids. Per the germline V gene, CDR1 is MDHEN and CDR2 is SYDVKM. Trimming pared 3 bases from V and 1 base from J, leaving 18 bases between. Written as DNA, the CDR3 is TGTGCCAGCAGTTTTGGGACCGGGACTCCCCAGAACACCGGGGAGCTGTTTTTT. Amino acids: CASSFGTGTPQNTGELFF.

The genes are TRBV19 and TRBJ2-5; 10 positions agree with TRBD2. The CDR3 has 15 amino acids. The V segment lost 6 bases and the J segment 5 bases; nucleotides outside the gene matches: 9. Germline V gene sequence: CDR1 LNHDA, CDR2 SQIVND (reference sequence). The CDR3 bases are TGTGCCAGTAGGGGGGGCGGACTAGCGGCGGAGACCCAGTACTTC. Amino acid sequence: CASRGGGLAAETQYF.

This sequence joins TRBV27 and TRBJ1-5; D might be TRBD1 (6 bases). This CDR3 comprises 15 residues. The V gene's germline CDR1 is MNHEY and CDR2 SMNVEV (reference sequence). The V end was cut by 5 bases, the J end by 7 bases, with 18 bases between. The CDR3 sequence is CASSPLLPGGQPQHF. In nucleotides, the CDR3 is TGTGCCAGCAGTCCACTTCTCCCGGGGGGCCAGCCCCAGCATTTT.

This chain's CDR3 is CASSPGGWGTEAFF. The DNA for the CDR3 is TGTGCCAGCTCACCAGGGGGGTGGGGTACTGAAGCTTTCTTT. The rearrangement joins TRBV18 to TRBJ1-1; D may be TRBD1 (5 bases). In germline, CDR1 is KGHSH, CDR2 LQKENI. The germline V and J ends were trimmed by 2 bases and 5 bases, with 12 bases remaining between them. The CDR3 consists of 14 residues.

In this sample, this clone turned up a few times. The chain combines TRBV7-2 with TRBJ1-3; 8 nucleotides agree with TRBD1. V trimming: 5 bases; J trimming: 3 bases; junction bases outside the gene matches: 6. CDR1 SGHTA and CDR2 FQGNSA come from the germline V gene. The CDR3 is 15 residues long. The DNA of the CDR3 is TGTGCCAGCAGCAACGGACAGGGAGGTGGAAACACCATATATTTT. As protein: CASSNGQGGGNTIYF.

The CDR3 nucleotides are TGTGCCAGCTCACCGGACAGGGACATAGAAAAACTGTTTTTT. It yields the protein CASSPDRDIEKLFF. The V gene is TRBV18, the J gene TRBJ1-4; 8 nucleotides agree with TRBD1. V lost 3 bases to trimming and J lost 8 bases; unmatched junction nucleotides: 5. This CDR3 is 14 amino acids long. Germline CDR1 KGHSH, CDR2 LQKENI.

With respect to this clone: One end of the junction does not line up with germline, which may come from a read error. As DNA, the CDR3 is TGTGCCAGCAGTGAGGCGGGAATACTGCACTTC. This sequence encodes CASSEAGILHF. The chain combines TRBV6-2 or TRBV6-3 with TRBJ2-5; tentative D call: TRBD2 (6 bases). This CDR3 has 11 residues. The germline V gene has CDR1 MNHEY and CDR2 SVGEGT.

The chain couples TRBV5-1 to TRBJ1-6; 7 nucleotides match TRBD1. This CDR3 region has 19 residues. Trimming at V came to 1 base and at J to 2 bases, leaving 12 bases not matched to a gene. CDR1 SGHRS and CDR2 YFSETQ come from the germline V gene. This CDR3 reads CASSLLPGGLRTYNSPLHF. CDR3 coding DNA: TGCGCCAGCAGCTTGCTCCCAGGGGGATTAAGGACCTATAATTCACCCCTCCACTTT. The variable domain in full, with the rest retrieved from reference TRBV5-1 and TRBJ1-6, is KAGVTQTPRYLIKTRGQQVTLSCSPISGHRSVSWYQQTPGQGLQFLFEYFSETQRNKGNFPGRFSGRQFSNSRSEMNVSTLELGDSALYLCASSLLPGGLRTYNSPLHFGNGTRLTVT.

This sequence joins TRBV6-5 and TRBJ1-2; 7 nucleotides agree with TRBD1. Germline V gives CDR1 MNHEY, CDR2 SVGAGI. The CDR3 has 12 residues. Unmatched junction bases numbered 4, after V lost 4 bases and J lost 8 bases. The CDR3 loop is CASSSQGEGYTF. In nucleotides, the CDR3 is TGTGCCAGCAGTTCCCAGGGGGAAGGCTACACCTTC.

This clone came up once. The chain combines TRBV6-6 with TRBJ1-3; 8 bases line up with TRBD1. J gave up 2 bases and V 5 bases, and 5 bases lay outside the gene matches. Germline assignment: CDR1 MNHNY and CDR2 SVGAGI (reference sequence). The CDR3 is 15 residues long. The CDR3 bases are TGTGCCAGCAGTCCAGGACAGGGCACTGGAAACACCATATATTTT. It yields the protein CASSPGQGTGNTIYF.

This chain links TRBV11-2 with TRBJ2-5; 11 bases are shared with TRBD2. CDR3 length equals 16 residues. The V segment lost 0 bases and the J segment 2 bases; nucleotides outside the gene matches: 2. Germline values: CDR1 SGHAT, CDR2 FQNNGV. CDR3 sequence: CASSLERLAGQETQYF. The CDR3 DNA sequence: TGTGCCAGCAGCTTAGAGAGACTAGCGGGGCAAGAGACCCAGTACTTC.

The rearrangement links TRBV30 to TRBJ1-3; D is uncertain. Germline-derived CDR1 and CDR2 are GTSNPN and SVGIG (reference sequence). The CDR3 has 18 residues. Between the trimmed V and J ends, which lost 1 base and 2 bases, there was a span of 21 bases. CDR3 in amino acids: CAWSGGCRGSIAGNTIYF. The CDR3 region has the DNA TGTGCCTGGAGTGGAGGATGCCGGGGTTCCATTGCTGGAAACACCATATATTTT. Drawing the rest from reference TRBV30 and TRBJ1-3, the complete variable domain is SQTIHQWPATLVQPVGSPLSLECTVEGTSNPNLYWYRQAAGRGLQLLFYSVGIGQISSEVPQNLSASRPQDRQFILSSKKLLLSDSGFYLCAWSGGCRGSIAGNTIYFGEGSWLTVV.

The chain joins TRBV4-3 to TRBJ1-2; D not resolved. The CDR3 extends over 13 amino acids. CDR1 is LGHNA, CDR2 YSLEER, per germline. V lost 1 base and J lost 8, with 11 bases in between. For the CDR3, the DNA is TGCGCCAGCAGCCAAGGGGCTTCGGGAGGCTACACCTTC. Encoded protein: CASSQGASGGYTF.

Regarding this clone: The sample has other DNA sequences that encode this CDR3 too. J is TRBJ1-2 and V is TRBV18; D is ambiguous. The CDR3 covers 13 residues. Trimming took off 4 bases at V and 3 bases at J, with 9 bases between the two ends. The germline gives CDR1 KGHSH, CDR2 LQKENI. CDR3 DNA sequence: TGTGCCAGCTCACTAACAGCAGACTATGGCTACACCTTC. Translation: CASSLTADYGYTF.